This paragraph reports one T cell receptor beta chain. Antigen: not known. These data are taken from a study of cytomegalovirus exposure and HLA in healthy donors. Study as a whole: Prior work identified some 120 million unique TCR beta sequences in some 200 million T cells.

This PCR relied on a set of 60 Vbeta primers and 13 Jbeta primers. The protocol was immunoSEQ multiplex PCR, while the TCRdb copy is restricted to in-frame clones and leaves out a portion. The sample has under 110,000 clones, approximately 89% seen once. Study-wide points: Reports indicate that TCR beta sequences accurately predicted the HLA-A and HLA-B alleles of most subjects. Later analysis suggested most CMV-associated TCR beta chains were HLA-restricted.

From germline, CDR1 is SGHTS and CDR2 YDEGEE. Trimming removed 4 bases from V and 2 bases from J; junction bases left unmatched: 9. The CDR3 totals 16 residues. This clonotype originated in a man aged 25-45 years in good health and CMV-seronegative. The V and J genes are TRBV5-8 and TRBJ2-5; 9 nucleotides align to TRBD1. The material sequenced was PBMCs. CDR3: CASSRRQGVSQETQYF. The DNA for the CDR3 is TGTGCCAGCAGCCGCCGACAGGGGGTATCACAAGAGACCCAGTACTTC.